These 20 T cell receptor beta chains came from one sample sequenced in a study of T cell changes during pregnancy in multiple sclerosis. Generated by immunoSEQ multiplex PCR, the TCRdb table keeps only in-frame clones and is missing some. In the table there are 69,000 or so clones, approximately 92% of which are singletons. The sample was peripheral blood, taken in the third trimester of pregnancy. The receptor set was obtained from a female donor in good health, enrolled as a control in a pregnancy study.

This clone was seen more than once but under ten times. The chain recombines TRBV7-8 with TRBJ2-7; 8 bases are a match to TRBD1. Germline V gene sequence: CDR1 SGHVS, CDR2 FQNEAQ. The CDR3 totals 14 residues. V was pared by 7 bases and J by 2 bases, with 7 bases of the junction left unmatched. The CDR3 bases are TGTGCCAGCAACCCCCGACAGGGGCCCTACGAGCAGTACTTC. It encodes CASNPRQGPYEQYF. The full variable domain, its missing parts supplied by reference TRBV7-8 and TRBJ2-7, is GAGVSQSPRYKVAKRGQDVALRCDPISGHVSLFWYQQALGQGPEFLTYFQNEAQLDKSGLPSDRFFAERPEGSVSTLKIQRTQQEDSAVYLCASNPRQGPYEQYFGPGTRLTVT.

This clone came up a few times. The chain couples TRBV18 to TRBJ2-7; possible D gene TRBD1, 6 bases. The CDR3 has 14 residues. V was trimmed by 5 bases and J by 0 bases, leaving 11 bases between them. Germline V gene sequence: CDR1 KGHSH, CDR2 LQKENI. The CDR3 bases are TGTGCCAGCTCAGAACGGACAGTCTCCTACGAGCAGTACTTC. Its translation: CASSERTVSYEQYF.

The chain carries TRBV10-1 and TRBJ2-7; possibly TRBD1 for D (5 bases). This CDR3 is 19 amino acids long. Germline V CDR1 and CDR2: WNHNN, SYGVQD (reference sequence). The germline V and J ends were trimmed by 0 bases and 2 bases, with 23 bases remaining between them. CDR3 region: CASSESTLKGRNSTYEQYF. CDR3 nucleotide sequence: TGCGCCAGCAGTGAGTCGACGCTTAAGGGGCGCAACTCCACCTACGAGCAGTACTTC.

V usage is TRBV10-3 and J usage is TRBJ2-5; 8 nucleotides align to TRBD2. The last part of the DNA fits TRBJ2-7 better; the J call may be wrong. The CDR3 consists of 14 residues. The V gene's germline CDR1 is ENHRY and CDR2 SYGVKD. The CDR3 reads CAIRGSGASYEQYF. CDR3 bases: TGTGCCATCAGGGGTAGCGGGGCCTCCTACGAGCAGTACTTC.

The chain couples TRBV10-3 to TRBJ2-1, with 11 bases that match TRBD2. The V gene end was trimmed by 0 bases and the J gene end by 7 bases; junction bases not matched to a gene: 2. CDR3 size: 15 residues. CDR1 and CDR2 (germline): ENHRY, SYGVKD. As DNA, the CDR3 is TGTGCCATCAGTGAGTCGACTAGCGGGATTAATGAGCAGTTCTTC. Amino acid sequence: CAISESTSGINEQFF.

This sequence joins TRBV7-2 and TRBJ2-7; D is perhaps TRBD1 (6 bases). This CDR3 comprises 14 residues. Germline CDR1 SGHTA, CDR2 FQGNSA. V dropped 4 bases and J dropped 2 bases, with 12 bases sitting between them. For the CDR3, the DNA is TGTGCCAGCAGCTCCCGCCAGGGGACCTACGAGCAGTACTTC. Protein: CASSSRQGTYEQYF. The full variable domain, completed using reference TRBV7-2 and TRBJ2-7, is GAGVSQSPSNKVTEKGKDVELRCDPISGHTALYWYRQSLGQGLEFLIYFQGNSAPDKSGLPSDRFSAERTGGSVSTLTIQRTQQEDSAVYLCASSSRQGTYEQYFGPGTRLTVT.

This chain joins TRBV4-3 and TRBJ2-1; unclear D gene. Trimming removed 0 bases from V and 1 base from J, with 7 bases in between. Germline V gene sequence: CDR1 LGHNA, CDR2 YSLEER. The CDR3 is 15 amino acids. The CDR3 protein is CASSQDSYSYNEQFF. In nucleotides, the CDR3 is TGCGCCAGCAGCCAAGATTCCTATTCCTACAATGAGCAGTTCTTC.

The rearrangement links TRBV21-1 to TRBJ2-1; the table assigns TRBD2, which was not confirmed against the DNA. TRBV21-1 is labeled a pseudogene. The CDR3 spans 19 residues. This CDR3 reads CASSKRRRGRWSSYNEQFF. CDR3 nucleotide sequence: TGTGCCAGCAGCAAAAGGCGCCGCGGGCGATGGAGCTCCTACAATGAGCAGTTCTTC.

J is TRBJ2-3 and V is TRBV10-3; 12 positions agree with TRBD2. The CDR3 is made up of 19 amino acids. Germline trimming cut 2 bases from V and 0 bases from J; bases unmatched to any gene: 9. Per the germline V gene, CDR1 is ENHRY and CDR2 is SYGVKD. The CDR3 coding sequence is TGTGCCATCAGTGAGCCGGCGGGCCTAGCGGGAGGGAGCACAGATACGCAGTATTTT. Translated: CAISEPAGLAGGSTDTQYF.

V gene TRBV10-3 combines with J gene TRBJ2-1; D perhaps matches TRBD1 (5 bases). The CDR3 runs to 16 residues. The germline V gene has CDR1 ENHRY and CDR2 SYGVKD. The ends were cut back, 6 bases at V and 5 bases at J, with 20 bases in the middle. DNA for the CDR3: TGTGCCATCAGCGTACAGGCGGCCCCGAACCACAATGAGCAGTTCTTC. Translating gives CAISVQAAPNHNEQFF.

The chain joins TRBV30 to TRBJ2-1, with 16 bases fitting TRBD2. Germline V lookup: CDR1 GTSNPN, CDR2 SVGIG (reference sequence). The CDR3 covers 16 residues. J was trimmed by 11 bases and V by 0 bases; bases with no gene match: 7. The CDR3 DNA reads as TGTGCCTGGAGTGTGGGATCGGGACTAGCGGGGGGGAAGCAGTTCTTC. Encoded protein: CAWSVGSGLAGGKQFF.

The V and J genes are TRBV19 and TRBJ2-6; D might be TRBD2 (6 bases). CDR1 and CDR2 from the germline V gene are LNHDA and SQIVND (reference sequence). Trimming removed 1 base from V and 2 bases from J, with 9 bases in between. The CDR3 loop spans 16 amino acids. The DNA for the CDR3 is TGTGCCAGTAGTATAGCAGTAGCGGCTGGGGCCAACGTCCTGACTTTC. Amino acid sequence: CASSIAVAAGANVLTF.

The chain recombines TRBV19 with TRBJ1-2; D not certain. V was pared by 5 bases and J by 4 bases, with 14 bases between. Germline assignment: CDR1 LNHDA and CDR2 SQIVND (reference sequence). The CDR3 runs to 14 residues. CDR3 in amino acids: CASSSLGESYGYTF. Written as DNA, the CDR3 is TGTGCCAGTAGTTCTCTCGGGGAGTCCTATGGCTACACCTTC.

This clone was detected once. DNA of the CDR3: TGTGCCAGCAGCCTCGGGGGGCGCAGCACTGAAGCTTTCTTT. Its protein product is CASSLGGRSTEAFF. This chain links TRBV7-9 with TRBJ1-1; a possible D gene is TRBD1 (6 bases). The germline V and J ends were trimmed by 5 bases and 4 bases, with 14 bases remaining between them. The CDR3 loop spans 14 amino acids. Looked up from germline, CDR1 is SEHNR and CDR2 is FQNEAQ (reference sequence).

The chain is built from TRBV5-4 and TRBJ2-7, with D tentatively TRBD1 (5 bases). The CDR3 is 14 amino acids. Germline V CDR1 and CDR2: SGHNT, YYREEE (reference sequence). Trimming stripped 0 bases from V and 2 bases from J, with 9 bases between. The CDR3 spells CASSLDPGTYEQYF. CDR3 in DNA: TGTGCCAGCAGCTTGGATCCAGGGACCTACGAGCAGTACTTC.

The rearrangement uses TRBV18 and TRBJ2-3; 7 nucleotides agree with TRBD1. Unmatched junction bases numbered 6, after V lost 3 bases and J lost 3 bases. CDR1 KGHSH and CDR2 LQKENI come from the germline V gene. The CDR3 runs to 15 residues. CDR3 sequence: CASSPRQGETDTQYF. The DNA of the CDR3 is TGTGCCAGCTCACCCCGGCAGGGGGAGACAGATACGCAGTATTTT. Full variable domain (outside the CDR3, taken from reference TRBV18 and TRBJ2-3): NAGVMQNPRHLVRRRGQEARLRCSPMKGHSHVYWYRQLPEEGLKFMVYLQKENIIDESGMPKERFSAEFPKEGPSILRIQQVVRGDSAAYFCASSPRQGETDTQYFGPGTRLTVL.

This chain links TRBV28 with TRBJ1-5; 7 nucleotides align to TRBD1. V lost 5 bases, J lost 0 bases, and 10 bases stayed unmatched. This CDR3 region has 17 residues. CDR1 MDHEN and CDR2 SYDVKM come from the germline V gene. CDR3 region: CASSPTTGTYSNQPQHF. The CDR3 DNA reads TGTGCCAGCAGTCCGACGACAGGGACGTATAGCAATCAGCCCCAGCATTTT.

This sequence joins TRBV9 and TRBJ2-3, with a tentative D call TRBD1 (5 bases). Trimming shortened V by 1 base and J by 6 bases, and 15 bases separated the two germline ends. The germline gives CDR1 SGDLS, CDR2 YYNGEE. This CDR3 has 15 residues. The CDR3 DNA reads TGTGCCAGCAGCGTACAGGGATTCCGACCGGATACGCAGTATTTT. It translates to CASSVQGFRPDTQYF.

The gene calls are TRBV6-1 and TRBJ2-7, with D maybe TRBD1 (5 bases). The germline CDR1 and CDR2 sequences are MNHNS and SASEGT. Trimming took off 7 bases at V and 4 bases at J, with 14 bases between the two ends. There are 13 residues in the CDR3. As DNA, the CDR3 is TGTGCCAGCACCAACCCGACAGCGTACGAGCAGTACTTC. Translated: CASTNPTAYEQYF.

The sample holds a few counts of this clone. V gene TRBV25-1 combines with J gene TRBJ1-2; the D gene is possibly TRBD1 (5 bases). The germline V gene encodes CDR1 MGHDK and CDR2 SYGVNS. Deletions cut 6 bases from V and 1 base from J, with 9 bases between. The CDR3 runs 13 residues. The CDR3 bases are TGTGCCAGCAGAGAGGGACTTAACTATGGCTACACCTTC. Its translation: CASREGLNYGYTF.